Below, one T cell receptor beta chain is given with its context. The record originates from a study of blood T cell repertoires in COVID-19. Whole-study context: Acute and convalescent COVID-19 samples came from the United States, Italy and Spain. PBMCs, B-cell-depleted T cells, or T cells were the source of the cDNA or gDNA that made up the material.

In the authors' workflow: Amplified reference gene primers provided the basis for estimating nucleated cell counts. The assay was immunoSEQ multiplex PCR, and TCRdb's table has in-frame clones only and misses some. The V and J calls and clone size were taken over from that table, and D and trimming were inferred from the DNA. The profile shows about 170,000 clones, 83% of them singletons. The sequence was collected from a woman older than 75 with acute or convalescent COVID-19. The sample taken for sequencing was peripheral blood.

CDR3 bases: TGTGCCAGCAGCTTAGTAGGCAGGGTGTCAGAGACCCAGTACTTC. Protein product: CASSLVGRVSETQYF. The rearrangement links TRBV7-6 to TRBJ2-5; possible D gene TRBD1, 5 bases. Between the trimmed V and J ends, which lost 1 base and 4 bases, there was a span of 13 bases. The CDR3 is 15 amino acids. In germline, CDR1 is SGHVS, CDR2 FNYEAQ.